The rows below give T cell receptor beta chains drawn from one sample of a study of T-cell memory formation after mild COVID-19. A single record per CDR3 protein comes from TCRdb applying MiXCR to the 5' RACE reads. The sample records approximately 180,000 distinct CDR3 sequences, 16% being singletons. Sequencing was carried out using PBMCs or a T cell subset sorted from them (not recorded which). The source is an adult woman who had mild COVID-19 (a few samples of this study predate the infection). Cell type and time point are not known. Both conserved end residues are part of each CDR3. The order of the fields is V gene, clone size, J gene, D gene, CDR3 protein, CDR3 DNA. D genes are given only for firm matches. Clone size is not always given. Where it is, it says once, few, many or a class for expanded clones.

TRBV5-5	few	TRBJ2-4	NA	CASSLIRLGENIQYF	TGTGCCAGCAGCTTAATTAGGCTGGGTGAAAACATTCAGTACTTC
TRBV10-3	medium-sized	TRBJ2-3	NA	CAISEDGAPGLRYF	TGTGCCATCAGTGAGGACGGCGCGCCAGGTCTCCGGTATTTT
TRBV4-2	NA	TRBJ2-7	TRBD2	CASSQDQKAGGSYEQYF	TGTGCCAGCAGCCAAGATCAGAAAGCGGGGGGTTCCTACGAGCAGTACTTC
TRBV29-1	NA	TRBJ1-1	NA	CSVGHLNTEAFF	TGCAGCGTTGGTCACTTGAACACTGAAGCTTTCTTT
TRBV24-1	NA	TRBJ2-3	NA	CATSDSAGQRRDTQYF	TGTGCCACCAGTGATTCGGCGGGACAGAGGAGAGATACGCAGTATTTT
TRBV28	many	TRBJ2-7	NA	CASSPHQLRSYEQYF	TGTGCCAGCAGTCCTCACCAGCTCCGGTCCTACGAGCAGTACTTC
TRBV7-3	few	TRBJ2-2	NA	CASSRGGFDTGELFF	TGTGCCAGCAGCCGTGGGGGTTTTGACACCGGGGAGCTGTTTTTT
TRBV7-9	NA	TRBJ2-1	NA	CASSLIGKGYEQFF	TGTGCCAGCAGCTTAATTGGGAAGGGGTATGAGCAGTTCTTC
TRBV4-3	NA	TRBJ2-5	NA	CASSQSRGVPGETQYF	TGCGCCAGCAGCCAATCTCGCGGGGTGCCCGGAGAGACCCAGTACTTC
TRBV5-1	few	TRBJ2-3	NA	CASSLGLVGTTDTQYF	TGCGCCAGCAGCTTGGGTCTGGTCGGGACCACAGATACGCAGTATTTT
TRBV9	few	TRBJ2-7	TRBD1	CASSPQQGRGEQYF	TGTGCCAGCAGCCCTCAACAGGGGAGAGGCGAGCAGTACTTC
TRBV7-9	NA	TRBJ1-1	NA	CASSLSQNTEAFF	TGTGCCAGCAGCTTATCACAGAACACTGAAGCTTTCTTT
TRBV7-9	few	TRBJ2-7	NA	CASSLQQGYLDEQYF	TGTGCCAGCAGCTTACAACAGGGTTATCTGGACGAGCAGTACTTC
TRBV6-5	NA	TRBJ2-3	NA	CASMRGGRTDTQYF	TGTGCCAGCATGAGGGGGGGCCGCACAGATACGCAGTATTTT
TRBV7-3	NA	TRBJ2-3	TRBD2	CASGSGSGTDTQYF	TGTGCCAGCGGGAGCGGGAGTGGCACAGATACGCAGTATTTT
TRBV6-5	few	TRBJ2-7	TRBD1	CASRKDSGTGSSYEQYF	TGTGCCAGCAGAAAGGACTCGGGGACAGGGAGCTCCTACGAGCAGTACTTC
TRBV10-3	NA	TRBJ2-3	TRBD2	CAISEGTTTDTQYF	TGTGCCATCAGTGAGGGGACTACGACAGATACGCAGTATTTT
TRBV5-5	NA	TRBJ2-7	NA	CASSLVLGASYEQYF	TGTGCCAGCAGCTTGGTTCTGGGGGCCTCCTACGAGCAGTACTTC
TRBV20-1	NA	TRBJ2-5	NA	CSASPSETQYF	TGCAGTGCTAGCCCCTCGGAGACCCAGTACTTC
TRBV7-3	few	TRBJ1-1	NA	CASSLTAGTEAFF	TGTGCCAGCAGCTTAACGGCAGGAACTGAAGCTTTCTTT
TRBV7-9	NA	TRBJ2-7	NA	CASSLQTSSVQYF	TGTGCCAGCAGCCTCCAAACTAGCTCGGTGCAGTACTTC
TRBV5-1	few	TRBJ1-2	TRBD1	CASSRGGGYELANYGYTF	TGCGCCAGCAGCCGTGGAGGGGGCTACGAATTAGCTAACTATGGCTACACCTTC
TRBV2	few	TRBJ2-3	TRBD2	CASSELAARTDTQYF	TGTGCCAGCAGTGAGCTAGCGGCACGCACAGATACGCAGTATTTT
TRBV3-1	few	TRBJ2-5	NA	CASKPVGGPIETQYF	TGTGCCAGCAAGCCTGTGGGAGGCCCCATCGAGACCCAGTACTTC
TRBV7-9	NA	TRBJ2-7	NA	CASSPLAEQYF	TGTGCCAGCAGCCCCCTTGCTGAGCAGTACTTC
TRBV19	few	TRBJ1-5	NA	CASTKGVGNQPQHF	TGTGCCAGTACCAAGGGTGTGGGCAATCAGCCCCAGCATTTT
TRBV7-9	NA	TRBJ1-2	NA	CASSSSGGYNYGYTF	TGTGCCAGCAGCTCGAGCGGGGGTTACAACTATGGCTACACCTTC
TRBV7-9	many	TRBJ2-7	NA	CASSLAGGYEQYF	TGTGCCAGCAGCTTAGCTGGGGGGTACGAGCAGTACTTC
TRBV2	NA	TRBJ1-5	NA	CASSSTRGQPQHF	TGTGCCAGCAGTAGTACACGGGGCCAGCCCCAGCATTTT
TRBV9	many	TRBJ2-5	NA	CASSKSGQATQETQYF	TGTGCCAGCAGTAAGAGTGGGCAGGCGACGCAAGAGACCCAGTACTTC
TRBV5-1	few	TRBJ1-4	TRBD1	CASSERQGFNEKLFF	TGCGCCAGCAGCGAACGACAGGGGTTTAATGAAAAACTGTTTTTT
TRBV20-1	NA	TRBJ1-3	NA	CSASTSIAGNTIYF	TGCAGTGCCTCAACTAGTATTGCTGGAAACACCATATATTTT
TRBV7-9	many	TRBJ2-7	TRBD1	CASSPGTVYEQYF	TGTGCCAGCAGCCCGGGGACAGTCTACGAGCAGTACTTC
TRBV7-9	NA	TRBJ2-1	TRBD2	CASGTSAETYGEQFF	TGTGCCAGCGGGACTAGCGCCGAAACCTATGGTGAGCAGTTCTTC
TRBV27	many	TRBJ1-5	NA	CASSYAGVGDGGQPQHF	TGTGCCAGCAGTTATGCCGGGGTAGGGGATGGGGGTCAGCCCCAGCATTTT
TRBV24-1	NA	TRBJ2-3	NA	CATSSPPAVDTQYF	TGTGCCACCAGCAGTCCCCCGGCTGTGGATACGCAGTATTTT
TRBV7-3	NA	TRBJ2-1	NA	CASSWGGTGNNEQFF	TGTGCCAGCAGCTGGGGTGGGACTGGTAACAATGAGCAGTTCTTC